This TCR beta chain was captured by sequencing in a study of CD8 T cells in ankylosing spondylitis. Study results and caveats: A TCR beta motif of under 10 highly homologous variants seemed to mark ankylosing spondylitis blood. The clones that were linked to disease were reported to be significantly enriched in matched synovial fluid samples from ankylosing spondylitis patients.

This clonotype was recorded a few times. The antigen is unknown. Library preparation for TCR beta used quantitative 5'-RACE with molecular barcodes. One entry per CDR3 protein, called by TCRdb with MiXCR from the 5' RACE reads. The profile shows around 120,000 distinct CDR3 sequences, roughly an eighth of them singletons. V dropped 5 bases and J dropped 5 bases, with 15 bases sitting between them. This CDR3 is built from 13 residues. Germline lookup yields CDR1 GTSNPN and CDR2 SVGIG (reference sequence). The TCR comes from a female donor with ankylosing spondylitis or in good health (not recorded which). The chain has TRBV30 and TRBJ1-1, with D perhaps matching TRBD1 (5 bases). The sample was blood, either unsorted or a sorted T cell fraction (not recorded which). The CDR3 sequence is CAWHPGGGTEAFF. The DNA of the CDR3 is TGTGCCTGGCACCCCGGTGGGGGGACTGAAGCTTTCTTT.